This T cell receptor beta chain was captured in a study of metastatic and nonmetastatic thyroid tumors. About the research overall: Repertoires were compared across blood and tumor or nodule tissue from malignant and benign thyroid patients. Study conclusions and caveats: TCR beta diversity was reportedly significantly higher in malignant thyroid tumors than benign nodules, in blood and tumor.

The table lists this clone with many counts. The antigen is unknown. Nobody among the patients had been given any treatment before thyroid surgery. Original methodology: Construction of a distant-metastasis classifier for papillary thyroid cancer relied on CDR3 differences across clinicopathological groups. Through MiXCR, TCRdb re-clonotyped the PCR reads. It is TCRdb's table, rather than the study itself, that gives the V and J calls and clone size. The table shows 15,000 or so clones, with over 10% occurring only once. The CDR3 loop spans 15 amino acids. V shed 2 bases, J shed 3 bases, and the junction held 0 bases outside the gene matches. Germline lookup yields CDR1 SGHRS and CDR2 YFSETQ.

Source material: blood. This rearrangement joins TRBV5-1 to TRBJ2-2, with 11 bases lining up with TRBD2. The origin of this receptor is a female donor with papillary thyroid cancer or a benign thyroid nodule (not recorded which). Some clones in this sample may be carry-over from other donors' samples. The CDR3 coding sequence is TGCGCCAGCAGCTTACTAGCGGGAGACACCGGGGAGCTGTTTTTT. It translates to CASSLLAGDTGELFF.